This is a list of T cell receptor beta chains from one sample in a study of blood T cell repertoires in COVID-19. Profiled with immunoSEQ multiplex PCR; TCRdb holds only in-frame clones, not every one. This sample has 200,000 to 250,000 clones, with roughly 88% found just once. Sequenced sample: peripheral blood. The receptors were sampled from a man aged 50 to 60 with active or convalescent COVID-19. Each CDR3 is given with its conserved first and last residue. D genes are given only for firm matches. The listing skips clone size in some rows; elsewhere it reads once, few, many or a size class.

J gene: TRBJ2-7; V gene: TRBV6-2/TRBV6-3; D gene: NA; clone size: NA; CDR3 protein: CASSYGLTSSYEQYF; CDR3 DNA: TGTGCCAGCAGTTACGGACTTACGAGCTCCTACGAGCAGTACTTC
J gene: TRBJ1-6; V gene: TRBV13; D gene: TRBD1; clone size: NA; CDR3 protein: CASSFGGQGLFRSPLHF; CDR3 DNA: TGTGCCAGCAGCTTCGGTGGACAGGGCTTATTTAGGTCACCCCTCCACTTT
J gene: TRBJ1-1; V gene: TRBV5-8; D gene: NA; clone size: NA; CDR3 protein: CASSSTGLVTEAFF; CDR3 DNA: TGTGCCAGCAGCTCTACAGGGTTGGTCACTGAAGCTTTCTTT
J gene: TRBJ2-7; V gene: TRBV28; D gene: TRBD1; clone size: many; CDR3 protein: CASDRGGQGALEQYF; CDR3 DNA: TGTGCCAGCGATCGGGGCGGGCAGGGGGCTTTGGAGCAGTACTTC
J gene: TRBJ2-4; V gene: TRBV5-4; D gene: NA; clone size: NA; CDR3 protein: CASSDKGGAKNIQYF; CDR3 DNA: TGTGCCAGCAGCGATAAGGGGGGGGCCAAAAACATTCAGTACTTC
J gene: TRBJ1-5; V gene: TRBV18; D gene: NA; clone size: NA; CDR3 protein: CASSAPGFNQPQHF; CDR3 DNA: TGTGCCAGCTCGGCCCCAGGTTTCAATCAGCCCCAGCATTTT
J gene: TRBJ2-1; V gene: TRBV10-3; D gene: NA; clone size: NA; CDR3 protein: CAISGVPYNEQFF; CDR3 DNA: TGTGCCATCTCGGGAGTCCCCTACAATGAGCAGTTCTTC
J gene: TRBJ1-1; V gene: TRBV2; D gene: NA; clone size: NA; CDR3 protein: CASRSIGNEGNTEAFF; CDR3 DNA: TGTGCCAGCAGGAGTATAGGAAATGAGGGGAACACTGAAGCTTTCTTT
J gene: TRBJ1-5; V gene: TRBV28; D gene: NA; clone size: NA; CDR3 protein: CASTDSNQPQHF; CDR3 DNA: TGTGCCAGCACAGATAGCAATCAGCCCCAGCATTTT
J gene: TRBJ2-1; V gene: TRBV7-3; D gene: TRBD1; clone size: NA; CDR3 protein: CASSSTGGNYNEQFF; CDR3 DNA: TGTGCCAGCAGCTCTACAGGGGGTAATTACAATGAGCAGTTCTTC
J gene: TRBJ2-5; V gene: TRBV28; D gene: TRBD2; clone size: NA; CDR3 protein: CASSWTSIKETQYF; CDR3 DNA: TGTGCCAGCAGTTGGACTAGCATAAAAGAGACCCAGTACTTC
J gene: TRBJ1-1; V gene: TRBV2; D gene: NA; clone size: few; CDR3 protein: CASSVEGRTEAFF; CDR3 DNA: TGTGCCAGCAGTGTGGAGGGGCGCACTGAAGCTTTCTTT
J gene: TRBJ1-1; V gene: TRBV4-3; D gene: NA; clone size: few; CDR3 protein: CASSQETPVKSAEAFF; CDR3 DNA: TGCGCCAGCAGCCAAGAAACCCCAGTGAAATCCGCTGAAGCTTTCTTT
J gene: TRBJ1-4; V gene: TRBV2; D gene: NA; clone size: NA; CDR3 protein: CASSDRRGSMGEKLFF; CDR3 DNA: TGTGCCAGCAGTGATAGGCGGGGGAGTATGGGTGAAAAACTGTTTTTT
J gene: TRBJ2-1; V gene: TRBV5-1; D gene: NA; clone size: NA; CDR3 protein: CASSLESVLEQFF; CDR3 DNA: TGCGCCAGCAGCTTGGAGAGCGTATTGGAGCAGTTCTTC
J gene: TRBJ1-4; V gene: TRBV9; D gene: NA; clone size: few; CDR3 protein: CASSVTGSEVEKLFF; CDR3 DNA: TGTGCCAGCAGCGTAACAGGGTCGGAAGTAGAAAAACTGTTTTTT
J gene: TRBJ1-6; V gene: TRBV4-3; D gene: NA; clone size: NA; CDR3 protein: CASSQGTAVNSPLHF; CDR3 DNA: TGCGCCAGCAGCCAAGGGACAGCTGTTAATTCACCCCTCCACTTT
J gene: TRBJ1-1; V gene: TRBV28; D gene: NA; clone size: NA; CDR3 protein: CASSFPTSGANTEAFF; CDR3 DNA: TGTGCCAGCAGTTTCCCCACTAGCGGAGCGAACACTGAAGCTTTCTTT
J gene: TRBJ2-2; V gene: TRBV7-2; D gene: NA; clone size: NA; CDR3 protein: CASRSTLNTGELFF; CDR3 DNA: TGTGCCAGCAGGAGCACCTTGAACACCGGGGAGCTGTTTTTT
J gene: TRBJ2-3; V gene: TRBV28; D gene: TRBD1; clone size: NA; CDR3 protein: CASSSTGQGGTDTQYF; CDR3 DNA: TGTGCCAGCAGTTCCACCGGACAGGGAGGCACAGATACGCAGTATTTT
J gene: TRBJ2-1; V gene: TRBV27; D gene: NA; clone size: many; CDR3 protein: CASSPDSSYNEQFF; CDR3 DNA: TGTGCCAGCAGTCCCGACAGTTCCTACAATGAGCAGTTCTTC
J gene: TRBJ2-7; V gene: TRBV6-2/TRBV6-3; D gene: TRBD2; clone size: NA; CDR3 protein: CASSYRLGGSQSDEQYF; CDR3 DNA: TGTGCCAGCAGTTATCGGCTGGGCGGGAGCCAATCCGACGAGCAGTACTTC
J gene: TRBJ2-7; V gene: TRBV5-1; D gene: TRBD2; clone size: NA; CDR3 protein: CASSIRTSAHEQYF; CDR3 DNA: TGCGCCAGCAGCATCCGGACTAGCGCCCACGAGCAGTACTTC
J gene: TRBJ2-1; V gene: TRBV7-3; D gene: NA; clone size: NA; CDR3 protein: CASSWLGLGNEQFF; CDR3 DNA: TGTGCCAGCAGCTGGCTGGGACTTGGAAATGAGCAGTTCTTC
J gene: TRBJ2-3; V gene: TRBV21-1; D gene: NA; clone size: NA; CDR3 protein: CASAPQVSGGPWGDTQYF; CDR3 DNA: TGTGCCAGCGCGCCCCAGGTCAGCGGGGGGCCTTGGGGAGATACGCAGTATTTT
J gene: TRBJ2-2; V gene: TRBV7-9; D gene: NA; clone size: NA; CDR3 protein: CASSFSEGPVTGELFF; CDR3 DNA: TGTGCCAGCAGCTTCTCGGAGGGGCCGGTCACCGGGGAGCTGTTTTTT
J gene: TRBJ1-4; V gene: TRBV15; D gene: TRBD1; clone size: NA; CDR3 protein: CATSRDYETGINEKLFF; CDR3 DNA: TGTGCCACCAGCAGAGATTACGAGACAGGGATTAATGAAAAACTGTTTTTT
J gene: TRBJ1-4; V gene: TRBV18; D gene: NA; clone size: NA; CDR3 protein: CASSSGVDEKLFF; CDR3 DNA: TGTGCCAGCTCATCAGGGGTGGATGAAAAACTGTTTTTT
J gene: TRBJ2-1; V gene: TRBV2; D gene: NA; clone size: many; CDR3 protein: CASYGASYNEQFF; CDR3 DNA: TGTGCCAGCTACGGAGCCTCCTACAATGAGCAGTTCTTC
J gene: TRBJ2-5; V gene: TRBV5-4; D gene: TRBD2; clone size: NA; CDR3 protein: CASSPGLAGGGETQYF; CDR3 DNA: TGTGCCAGCAGTCCGGGACTAGCGGGGGGCGGGGAGACCCAGTACTTC
J gene: TRBJ2-5; V gene: TRBV5-1; D gene: NA; clone size: NA; CDR3 protein: CASSLEQETQYF; CDR3 DNA: TGCGCCAGCAGCTTGGAACAGGAGACCCAGTACTTC
J gene: TRBJ2-7; V gene: TRBV6-6; D gene: TRBD2; clone size: once; CDR3 protein: CASSYSGTSVTYEQYF; CDR3 DNA: TGTGCCAGCAGTTACTCTGGGACTAGCGTCACCTACGAGCAGTACTTC
J gene: TRBJ1-5; V gene: TRBV6-6; D gene: TRBD1; clone size: few; CDR3 protein: CASSYSGTGGNQPQHF; CDR3 DNA: TGTGCCAGCAGTTACTCGGGGACAGGGGGCAATCAGCCCCAGCATTTT
J gene: TRBJ1-2; V gene: TRBV5-4; D gene: NA; clone size: NA; CDR3 protein: CASSLGGKRRGYTF; CDR3 DNA: TGTGCCAGCAGCTTGGGAGGGAAAAGGCGTGGCTACACCTTC
J gene: TRBJ2-1; V gene: TRBV19; D gene: NA; clone size: NA; CDR3 protein: CASSTTRNEQFF; CDR3 DNA: TGTGCCAGTAGTACCACGCGTAATGAGCAGTTCTTC
J gene: TRBJ2-5; V gene: TRBV5-1; D gene: TRBD2; clone size: NA; CDR3 protein: CASSHASGSGETQYF; CDR3 DNA: TGCGCCAGCAGCCACGCTAGCGGGAGTGGGGAGACCCAGTACTTC
J gene: TRBJ1-1; V gene: TRBV14; D gene: TRBD1; clone size: NA; CDR3 protein: CASSPKDRGMNTEAFF; CDR3 DNA: TGTGCCAGCAGCCCCAAAGACAGGGGGATGAACACTGAAGCTTTCTTT
J gene: TRBJ2-2; V gene: TRBV10-3; D gene: NA; clone size: once; CDR3 protein: CAIAIRAGELFF; CDR3 DNA: TGTGCCATCGCCATCAGGGCCGGGGAGCTGTTTTTT
J gene: TRBJ2-4; V gene: TRBV19; D gene: NA; clone size: NA; CDR3 protein: CASSRTRTVQYF; CDR3 DNA: TGTGCCAGTAGTCGAACCCGGACAGTTCAGTACTTC
J gene: TRBJ1-5; V gene: TRBV5-5; D gene: TRBD1; clone size: NA; CDR3 protein: CASSPGQGLSNQPQHF; CDR3 DNA: TGTGCCAGCAGCCCGGGACAGGGCCTTAGCAATCAGCCCCAGCATTTT
J gene: TRBJ1-2; V gene: TRBV7-9; D gene: TRBD1; clone size: NA; CDR3 protein: CASSWDRNYGYTF; CDR3 DNA: TGTGCCAGCAGCTGGGACAGGAACTATGGCTACACCTTC
J gene: TRBJ1-5; V gene: TRBV12-3/TRBV12-4; D gene: NA; clone size: NA; CDR3 protein: CASRLGGQPQHF; CDR3 DNA: TGTGCCAGCAGGCTTGGGGGCCAGCCCCAGCATTTT
J gene: TRBJ1-1; V gene: TRBV5-1; D gene: NA; clone size: NA; CDR3 protein: CASSSTLRGGTEAFF; CDR3 DNA: TGCGCCAGCAGCTCAACGTTAAGGGGAGGAACTGAAGCTTTCTTT
J gene: TRBJ2-7; V gene: TRBV27; D gene: NA; clone size: NA; CDR3 protein: CASSTKLRGHEQYF; CDR3 DNA: TGTGCCAGCAGTACCAAACTCAGGGGACACGAGCAGTACTTC
J gene: TRBJ1-1; V gene: TRBV5-1; D gene: TRBD1; clone size: NA; CDR3 protein: CASSIGTGGAGNTEAFF; CDR3 DNA: TGCGCCAGCAGCATAGGGACAGGGGGCGCGGGGAACACTGAAGCTTTCTTT
J gene: TRBJ2-5; V gene: TRBV1; D gene: NA; clone size: NA; CDR3 protein: CTSSHQTGNLETQYF; CDR3 DNA: TGCACCAGCAGCCACCAAACAGGGAATCTTGAGACCCAGTACTTC
J gene: TRBJ2-3; V gene: TRBV20-1; D gene: TRBD2; clone size: NA; CDR3 protein: CSASRTSGDTQYF; CDR3 DNA: TGCAGTGCTAGTCGGACTAGCGGGGATACGCAGTATTTT
J gene: TRBJ1-6; V gene: TRBV2; D gene: NA; clone size: NA; CDR3 protein: CASTITVLSLSSYNSPLHF; CDR3 DNA: TGTGCCAGCACTATCACTGTGCTAAGTCTGAGCTCCTATAATTCACCCCTCCACTTT
J gene: TRBJ2-1; V gene: TRBV7-2; D gene: TRBD1; clone size: NA; CDR3 protein: CASSTGTGAEQFF; CDR3 DNA: TGTGCCAGCAGCACCGGGACAGGGGCCGAGCAGTTCTTC
J gene: TRBJ1-5; V gene: TRBV27; D gene: TRBD1; clone size: NA; CDR3 protein: CASSLGGGGQPQHF; CDR3 DNA: TGTGCCAGCAGTTTAGGAGGGGGCGGTCAGCCCCAGCATTTT
J gene: TRBJ1-1; V gene: TRBV6-5; D gene: NA; clone size: NA; CDR3 protein: CASSYHSEAFF; CDR3 DNA: TGTGCCAGCAGTTACCACAGTGAAGCTTTCTTT